This passage covers 8 T cell receptor beta chains from one sample sequenced in a study of shared clonotypes between healthy human individuals. TCRdb keeps only in-frame clones here, not all; method: immunoSEQ multiplex PCR. Altogether some 2,000,000 clones are present, 85% to 95% being singletons, with the ten largest covering about 1.1%. The naive CD8 fraction comprised CD45RO-negative cells positively selected for CCR7 and excluded terminally differentiated effector memory CD45RA+ cells. The specimen sequenced was naive CD8+ T cells sorted from blood. Source of these receptors: a man in his late teens or twenties in good health.

The genes are TRBV19 and TRBJ1-5; possible D gene TRBD1, 5 bases. Germline values: CDR1 LNHDA, CDR2 SQIVND (reference sequence). The CDR3 spans 15 residues. The V and J ends lost 3 bases and 0 bases respectively, with 9 bases between them. The CDR3 region has the DNA TGTGCCAGTAGTATGACAGACTATAGCAATCAGCCCCAGCATTTT. Its translation: CASSMTDYSNQPQHF.

This chain links TRBV28 with TRBJ2-3; weak D call: TRBD1 (5 bases). The ends were cut back, 5 bases at V and 0 bases at J, with 12 bases in the middle. CDR1 and CDR2 (germline): MDHEN, SYDVKM. This CDR3 has 15 residues. CDR3 in DNA: TGTGCCAGCAGTGCCGACAGTGCTAGCACAGATACGCAGTATTTT. It translates to CASSADSASTDTQYF.

The J gene is TRBJ1-1, the V gene TRBV7-9; D call uncertain. CDR3 length equals 12 residues. Per germline, CDR1 SEHNR and CDR2 FQNEAQ (reference sequence). V was clipped by 1 base and J by 7 bases, with 7 bases between them. The CDR3 DNA is TGTGCCAGCAGCTTAGTAAACTTTGAAGCTTTCTTT. Its translation is CASSLVNFEAFF.

The chain has TRBV25-1 and TRBJ2-7; D perhaps matches TRBD2 (5 bases). This CDR3 spans 12 amino acids. V was cut by 8 bases and J by 6 bases, with 14 bases left in between. Germline V gene sequence: CDR1 MGHDK, CDR2 SYGVNS. The CDR3 nucleotides read TGTGCCAGCCAAAGAGGGTTCGGCGAGCAGTACTTC. The encoded protein is CASQRGFGEQYF.

V usage is TRBV30 and J usage is TRBJ2-7; the match to TRBD2 covers 8 bases. V lost 2 bases and J lost 3; bases outside the gene matches: 3. The CDR3 extends over 13 amino acids. Per germline, CDR1 GTSNPN and CDR2 SVGIG (reference sequence). The CDR3 here is CAWSQAGDYEQYF. CDR3 DNA sequence: TGTGCCTGGAGTCAAGCGGGGGACTACGAGCAGTACTTC.

The rearrangement joins TRBV25-1 to TRBJ1-1; TRBD1 is a possible D gene (6 bases). Germline CDR1 is MGHDK and CDR2 is SYGVNS. The CDR3 has 15 amino acids. Trimming cost V 6 bases and J 4 bases, with 18 bases left between them. In DNA form, the CDR3 reads TGTGCCAGCAGCCAATCCCTTTCAGGGGCCACTGAAGCTTTCTTT. It is translated as CASSQSLSGATEAFF.

The V gene is TRBV7-9, the J gene TRBJ1-3; 7 bases map to TRBD1. V lost 5 bases to trimming and J lost 4 bases; unmatched junction nucleotides: 5. Germline lookup yields CDR1 SEHNR and CDR2 FQNEAQ (reference sequence). There are 14 residues in the CDR3. The CDR3 nucleotides read TGTGCCAGCAGCCCGACAGGGCCGGGAAACACCATATATTTT. It encodes CASSPTGPGNTIYF.

V usage is TRBV4-1 and J usage is TRBJ2-7; weak D call: TRBD2 (5 bases). CDR3 size: 14 residues. The germline gives CDR1 MGHRA, CDR2 YSYEKL. V gave up 3 bases and J gave up 2 bases, with 11 bases separating them. CDR3: CASSHGPGAYEQYF. DNA of the CDR3: TGCGCCAGCAGCCATGGCCCCGGGGCCTACGAGCAGTACTTC.